The TCR beta chain under discussion was sequenced for a study of response to subunit inactivated influenza vaccine. V dropped 6 bases and J dropped 1 base, with 12 bases sitting between them. The CDR3 covers 13 residues. Germline V gene sequence: CDR1 DFQATT, CDR2 SNEGSKA (reference sequence). TCRdb redid the calling of the RT-PCR reads with MiXCR, one entry per CDR3 protein. Of more than 500,000 distinct CDR3 sequences in the sample, approximately 10% are singletons; the top ten hold roughly 9.6%. This clonotype came up a few times. The same specimen was also included in a second study, on T cells expressing NK-cell markers. That source notes: TCR beta libraries carry UMIs added by 5'RACE template switching.

Sequencing used PBMCs from blood, obtained on the day of vaccination. The V and J genes are TRBV20-1 and TRBJ1-1, with D unclear. This receptor was taken from a man between 45 and 60 years old who received an inactivated influenza vaccine. In DNA, the CDR3 is TGCAGTGCCCCGCACCAGGCGAACACTGAAGCTTTCTTT. It is translated as CSAPHQANTEAFF.